This T cell receptor (beta chain) stems from a study of T cells in Graves' hyperthyroidism and ophthalmopathy. This clonotype was counted ten times or more. It was RNA transcripts that yielded the amplified TCR beta CDR3 regions. RT-PCR in the first round (using the HTBI primer set) targeted the TCR CDR3. TCRdb passed the multiplex PCR reads through MiXCR, listing each CDR3 protein once. The profile shows 400,000 to 600,000 distinct CDR3 sequences, about 20% of them singletons. Patients were aged 18 to 65, had disease duration under 2 months, and had newly diagnosed hyperthyroidism. The specimen sequenced was blood. The sequence was collected from a man between 18 and 29 years old with Graves' hyperthyroidism.

CDR3 sequence: CASSLTRDRLTEAFF. Written as DNA, the CDR3 is TGTGCCAGCAGCCTTACCCGGGACAGGCTTACTGAAGCTTTCTTT. This chain connects TRBV6-1 to TRBJ1-1, with 8 bases identical to TRBD1. With 6 bases clipped from V and 5 bases from J, the junction kept 11 bases outside the gene matches. Per the germline V gene, CDR1 is MNHNS and CDR2 is SASEGT. CDR3 length: 15 residues.